Here is one TCR beta chain with its context. Its antigen target is currently unknown. Per-nucleotide qualities are absent, and no much larger clonotype sits a single base away. This sample stems from a study of T cell responses to AZD1222 COVID-19 vaccine listed by TCRdb under 2021. Concerning the study at large: AZD1222 recipients given second doses at about 4 weeks or at about 12 weeks were pooled, since spike-specific TCR depth and breadth were not found to differ between the two schedules. Trial participants were enrolled by age into 18-55, 56-69 and 70-plus year subgroups, with approximately 150, 28 and 58 TCR-sequenced participants respectively. A total of just over 230 trial participants underwent TCR sequencing, of whom approximately 200 had received two doses of AZD1222 and some 25 had received two doses of the MenACWY control vaccine.

Broader findings and caveats from the paper: Participants were mostly white British, with more females than males. The authors suggested clonal diversity may have been underestimated. Because no samples from the day 14 peak response were available, repertoires could be characterized only after the peak T cell response. Only a handful of AZD1222 recipients were SARS-CoV-2 seropositive at baseline, limiting conclusions about previously exposed vaccinees. Reportedly, close to half of the unique spike-specific TCRs recognized epitopes lying outside the regions that are mutated in the B.1.351 and B.1.1.7 variants. After two AZD1222 doses, spike-specific TCR breadth and depth were significantly higher than at day 0 and than in MenACWY recipients. The whole spike protein was spanned by vaccine-associated CD4 TCRs, and dominant responses were seen in regions 160-218 and 743-854. The 56-69-year group was small, and its depth increase did not reach significance, likely because of low power.

The CDR3 regions of human TCRbeta chains were subjected to immunosequencing. The study's own analysis went as follows. Repertoire TCRs were matched against a reference library of SARS-CoV-2-specific TCRs generated with the MIRA antigen-specificity platform. Breadth meant the fraction of unique TCRs that were SARS-CoV-2-associated, whereas depth meant the fraction of total T cells that were SARS-CoV-2-associated. Using the MIRA data, every spike-specific TCR was mapped to the spike region that the TCR reacted to and assigned to either a CD4 or a CD8 class. Log10-transformed breadth and depth values were compared by one-way ANOVA with Sidak's multiple comparisons tests. In its TCRdb copy, this immuneACCESS table keeps in-frame sequences only and misses some clones. Where compared with another copy, unresolved V genes explain less than half of these, and the others have no known cause. V and J calls and clone size are given by that table; D and trimming were obtained from the DNA. Recorded for this sample are approximately 150,000 clones; over 75% of them occurred a single time. Approximately 3% of the sample comes from the top ten.

In the paper's terms, the time point label means: baseline before first vaccination. Samples from vaccinated people were obtained from the UK trials COV001 and COV002, which included a single-blind randomized controlled phase 2/3 trial of AZD1222 (ChAdOx1 nCoV-19) in healthy adults. Trial participant PBMC samples were collected at day 0 and day 28 after the second dose for TCRbeta chain sequencing. The TCR comes from an adult in good health. Sequences were derived from peripheral blood, sampled on day 0 of AZD1222 vaccination.

Read as DNA, the sequence is TGTGCCAGCAGCTTGGGACTAGCGTCCACAGATACGCAGTATTTT. This translates into CASSLGLASTDTQYF. Rearrangement joined TRBV5-4 to TRBJ2-3, with 8 central nucleotides matching TRBD2. From the germline V gene (reference sequence), CDR1 is SGHNT and CDR2 is YYREEE. Including the terminal cysteine and phenylalanine, the CDR3 comprises 15 residues. Of all the DNA, just the CDR3 is kept, 45 bases in frame from base 1. Unmatched junction bases come to 2, with V trimmed by 0 bases and J by 2 bases.